The 4 T cell receptor beta chains in this list originate from one sample, sequenced in a study of CD8 T cells in Susac syndrome. It was with random hexamers that about 0.45 to 1 ug RNA was reverse transcribed. MiXCR was run by TCRdb on the immunoSEQ multiplex PCR reads, yielding one entry per CDR3 protein. The sample yields approximately 260,000 distinct CDR3 sequences, 96% seen once. The sample consisted of CD4+ T cells from PBMCs. All receptors come from a human donor with Susac syndrome.

The chain employs TRBV24-1 and TRBJ2-1; TRBD2 aligns across 7 bases. V lost 1 base, J lost 6 bases, and 11 bases stayed unmatched. Per germline, CDR1 KGHDR and CDR2 SFDVKD. The CDR3 loop spans 17 amino acids. CDR3 region: CATSDLKLGTNLNEQFF. CDR3 in DNA: TGTGCCACCAGTGATTTAAAGTTGGGGACTAATCTCAATGAGCAGTTCTTC.

The chain carries TRBV29-1 and TRBJ1-2, with unresolved D. Trimming shortened V by 0 bases and J by 2 bases, and 4 bases separated the two germline ends. CDR3 length: 12 residues. Germline V gene lookup returns CDR1 SQVTM and CDR2 ANQGSEA. DNA of the CDR3: TGCAGCGTTGAAGACAGGAACTATGGCTACACCTTC. As protein: CSVEDRNYGYTF.

This chain joins TRBV6-2 or TRBV6-3 and TRBJ2-3; 8 nucleotides line up with TRBD1. CDR3 size: 14 residues. The germline V gene encodes CDR1 MNHEY and CDR2 SVGEGT. J lost 4 bases, V lost 7 bases, and 7 bases had no gene match. The CDR3 loop is CASIPGGTADTQYF. The DNA of the CDR3 is TGTGCCAGCATCCCAGGGGGCACCGCAGATACGCAGTATTTT.

This chain links TRBV20-1 with TRBJ1-2; TRBD1 might be the D (5 bases). Germline assignment: CDR1 DFQATT and CDR2 SNEGSKA (reference sequence). The CDR3 extends over 15 amino acids. Trimming removed 2 bases at V and 4 bases at J, with 17 bases between. The CDR3 nucleotides read TGCAGTGCTAGACCCCGGGACGGGAGTGGCTATGGCTACACCTTC. Its protein product is CSARPRDGSGYGYTF.